Listed below are T cell receptor beta chains from one sample, sequenced in a study of cytomegalovirus exposure and HLA in healthy donors. Using immunoSEQ multiplex PCR, the repertoire was profiled, and TCRdb retains in-frame clones only, with some absent. The sample contains 100,000 or so clones, 70% to 90% of which appear only once. The sequenced sample consisted of PBMCs. These receptors were obtained from a woman in her twenties or thirties in good health and CMV-seronegative. The CDR3 runs from the conserved cysteine through the conserved F or W. A D gene is named only where the DNA matches it firmly. The size of a clone is reported for some rows only, either as once, few or many, or as a class for expanded clones.

>TRBJ2-2|-|TRBV7-3|TRBD1
CASSLGQKNTGELFF
TGTGCCAGCAGCTTGGGACAGAAGAACACCGGGGAGCTGTTTTTT
>TRBJ1-3|-|TRBV6-5|-
CASSYSSGDTIYF
TGTGCCAGCAGTTACTCTTCAGGCGACACCATATATTTT
>TRBJ1-1|-|TRBV18|TRBD1
CASSQAQGSAEAFF
TGTGCCAGCTCCCAGGCACAGGGGTCGGCTGAAGCTTTCTTT
>TRBJ1-4|once|TRBV6-1|-
CASSTLRGKEKLFF
TGTGCCAGCAGTACCCTCAGGGGTAAAGAAAAACTGTTTTTT
>TRBJ1-1|-|TRBV29-1|TRBD1
CSVRDRRGYTEAFF
TGCAGCGTGAGGGACAGGCGGGGGTACACTGAAGCTTTCTTT
>TRBJ2-6|-|TRBV28|-
CASSFSEGGRGRSGANVLTF
TGTGCCAGCAGTTTCTCAGAAGGAGGCAGGGGACGCTCTGGGGCCAACGTCCTGACTTTC
>TRBJ1-5|-|TRBV9|-
CASSPGTMNQPQHF
TGTGCCAGCTCGCCAGGGACAATGAATCAGCCCCAGCATTTT
>TRBJ1-1|once|TRBV4-1|TRBD1
CASRQGAKGEAFF
TGCGCCAGTAGACAGGGGGCGAAGGGTGAAGCTTTCTTT
>TRBJ1-2|-|TRBV28|-
CASSLGTFEYGYTF
TGTGCCAGCAGTTTAGGGACATTCGAGTATGGCTACACCTTC
>TRBJ2-1|-|TRBV4-1|-
CASSPTNGTSYNEQFF
TGCGCCAGCAGTCCTACGAACGGGACATCTTACAATGAGCAGTTCTTC
>TRBJ1-1|few|TRBV18|-
CASSPMPHRNTEAFF
TGTGCCAGCTCACCCATGCCGCACAGGAACACTGAAGCTTTCTTT
>TRBJ2-7|-|TRBV5-1|-
CASRPSTGAYEQYF
TGCGCCAGCAGACCCTCGACGGGGGCCTACGAGCAGTACTTC
>TRBJ1-2|-|TRBV7-9|-
CASSLDIANYGYTF
TGTGCCAGCAGCTTAGATATAGCTAACTATGGCTACACCTTC
>TRBJ1-5|-|TRBV5-8|TRBD1
CASSLGQGYGKPQHF
TGTGCCAGCAGCTTGGGACAGGGCTACGGAAAGCCCCAGCATTTT
>TRBJ2-7|-|TRBV5-4|TRBD1
CAYSFVDRQYEQYF
TGTGCCTACTCGTTCGTGGACAGGCAATACGAGCAGTACTTC
>TRBJ2-5|-|TRBV7-9|TRBD2
CASTGGTSGGTQYF
TGTGCCAGCACGGGAGGGACTAGCGGTGGGACCCAGTACTTC
>TRBJ1-1|-|TRBV27|TRBD1
CASSQGVWSEAFF
TGTGCCAGCAGTCAGGGGGTATGGTCTGAAGCTTTCTTT
>TRBJ2-7|-|TRBV5-6|TRBD2
CASSLTTSGSRQQYF
TGTGCCAGCAGCTTGACGACTAGCGGGAGTCGGCAGCAGTACTTC
>TRBJ1-2|few|TRBV2|-
CASSVRQDYGYTF
TGTGCCAGCAGTGTTCGGCAGGACTATGGCTACACCTTC
>TRBJ2-7|-|TRBV28|TRBD2
CASRIPPGLAGGNEQYF
TGTGCCAGCAGGATACCGCCTGGACTAGCGGGAGGTAACGAGCAGTACTTC
>TRBJ2-7|-|TRBV27|-
CASSLGGRSYEQYF
TGTGCCAGCAGTTTAGGAGGCCGCTCCTACGAGCAATACTTC
>TRBJ2-3|-|TRBV5-4|TRBD2
CASRRLAGGTDTQYF
TGTGCCAGCAGACGCCTAGCGGGGGGAACAGATACGCAGTATTTT
>TRBJ2-7|-|TRBV18|TRBD2
CASSPLPGLAGPHEQYF
TGTGCCAGCTCACCCCTACCGGGACTAGCGGGACCACACGAGCAGTACTTC
>TRBJ1-5|-|TRBV18|-
CASSPQVGGPWGQPQHF
TGTGCCAGCTCACCACAAGTCGGGGGGCCGTGGGGTCAGCCCCAGCATTTT
>TRBJ1-1|-|TRBV18|-
CASSGWGESTEAFF
TGTGCCAGCTCAGGGTGGGGAGAAAGCACTGAAGCTTTCTTT
>TRBJ2-1|once|TRBV2|-
CASSERAGGLYNEQFF
TGTGCCAGCAGTGAAAGGGCAGGGGGACTCTACAATGAGCAGTTCTTC
>TRBJ2-7|-|TRBV7-2|-
CASSLSPVVRGEQYF
TGTGCCAGCAGCTTATCCCCGGTAGTGCGGGGCGAGCAGTACTTC
>TRBJ2-6|once|TRBV23-1|TRBD2
CASSQFAQGPGGDVLTF
TGCGCCAGCAGTCAATTTGCGCAAGGGCCGGGAGGGGACGTCCTGACTTTC
>TRBJ2-2|-|TRBV5-1|-
CASSPTTEGTGELFF
TGCGCCAGCAGCCCCACGACAGAAGGTACCGGGGAGCTGTTTTTT
>TRBJ2-1|-|TRBV2|-
CARTSPEGGNEQFF
TGTGCCAGAACTAGCCCCGAAGGTGGGAATGAGCAGTTCTTC
>TRBJ2-1|-|TRBV9|TRBD2
CASSVMGLASDEQFF
TGTGCCAGCAGCGTAATGGGACTAGCTTCGGATGAGCAGTTCTTC
>TRBJ1-1|-|TRBV7-3|-
CASSFDSNTEAFF
TGTGCCAGCAGCTTCGACTCAAACACTGAAGCTTTCTTT
>TRBJ2-3|-|TRBV7-9|TRBD1
CASSLVGTADTQYF
TGTGCCAGCAGCTTAGTTGGGACAGCGGATACGCAGTATTTT
>TRBJ1-2|many|TRBV2|-
CASSRDHYGYTF
TGTGCCAGCAGCCGGGATCACTATGGCTACACCTTC
>TRBJ1-1|once|TRBV5-1|-
CASSLGFAGRGKEAFF
TGCGCCAGCAGCTTGGGTTTCGCGGGACGCGGGAAAGAAGCTTTCTTT
>TRBJ2-4|-|TRBV7-9|-
CASSLTFGGAAKNIQYF
TGTGCCAGCAGCTTAACTTTTGGTGGGGCGGCCAAAAACATTCAGTACTTC
>TRBJ2-2|-|TRBV18|-
CASSPRTIGNTGELFF
TGTGCCAGCTCACCAAGGACTATAGGGAACACCGGGGAGCTGTTTTTT
>TRBJ1-5|-|TRBV4-1|-
CASSQVWRSNQPQHF
TGCGCCAGCAGCCAAGTTTGGCGGAGCAATCAGCCCCAGCATTTT
>TRBJ2-7|-|TRBV7-2|TRBD2
CASSLVAGGSSYEQYF
TGTGCCAGCAGCTTAGTGGCGGGAGGGTCCTCCTACGAGCAGTACTTC
>TRBJ1-5|once|TRBV9|-
CASSPNGRGSNQPQHF
TGTGCCAGCAGCCCCAACGGACGGGGTAGCAATCAGCCCCAGCATTTT